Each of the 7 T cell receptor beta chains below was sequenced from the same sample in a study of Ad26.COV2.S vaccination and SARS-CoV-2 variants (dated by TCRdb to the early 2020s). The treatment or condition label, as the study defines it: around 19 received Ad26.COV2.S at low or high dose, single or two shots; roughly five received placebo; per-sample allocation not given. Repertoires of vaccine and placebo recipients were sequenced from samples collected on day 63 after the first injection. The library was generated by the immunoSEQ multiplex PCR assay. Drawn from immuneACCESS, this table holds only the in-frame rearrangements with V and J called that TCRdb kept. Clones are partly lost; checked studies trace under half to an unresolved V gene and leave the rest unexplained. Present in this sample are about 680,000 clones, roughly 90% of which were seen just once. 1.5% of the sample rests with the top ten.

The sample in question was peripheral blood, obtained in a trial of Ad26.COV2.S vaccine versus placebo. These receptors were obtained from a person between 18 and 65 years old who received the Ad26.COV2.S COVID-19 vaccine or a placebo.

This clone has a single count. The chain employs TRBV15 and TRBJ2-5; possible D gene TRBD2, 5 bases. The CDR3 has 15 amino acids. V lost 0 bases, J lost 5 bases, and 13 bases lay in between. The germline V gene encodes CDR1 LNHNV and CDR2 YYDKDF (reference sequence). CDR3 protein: CATSRDSRRGETQYF. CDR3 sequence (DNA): TGTGCCACCAGCAGAGATTCTAGGAGAGGGGAGACCCAGTACTTC.

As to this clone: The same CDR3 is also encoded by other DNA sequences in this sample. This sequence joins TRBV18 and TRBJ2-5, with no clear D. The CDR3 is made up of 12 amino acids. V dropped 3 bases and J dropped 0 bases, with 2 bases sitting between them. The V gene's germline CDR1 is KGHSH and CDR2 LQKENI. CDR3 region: CASSPYQETQYF. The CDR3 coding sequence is TGTGCCAGCTCACCGTACCAAGAGACCCAGTACTTC.

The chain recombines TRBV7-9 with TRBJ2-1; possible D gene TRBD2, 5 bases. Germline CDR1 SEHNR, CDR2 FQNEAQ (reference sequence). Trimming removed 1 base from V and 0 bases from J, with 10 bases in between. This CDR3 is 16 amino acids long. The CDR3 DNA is TGTGCCAGCAGCTTAGGCGCAGGACTCTCCTACAATGAGCAGTTCTTC. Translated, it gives CASSLGAGLSYNEQFF.

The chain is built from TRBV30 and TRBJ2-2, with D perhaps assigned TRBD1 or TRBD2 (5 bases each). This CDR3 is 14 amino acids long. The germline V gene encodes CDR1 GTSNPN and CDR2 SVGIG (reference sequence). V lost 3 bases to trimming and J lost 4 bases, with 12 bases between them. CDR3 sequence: CAWRTDYFTGELFF. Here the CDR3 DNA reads TGTGCCTGGAGGACAGACTATTTCACCGGGGAGCTGTTTTTT.

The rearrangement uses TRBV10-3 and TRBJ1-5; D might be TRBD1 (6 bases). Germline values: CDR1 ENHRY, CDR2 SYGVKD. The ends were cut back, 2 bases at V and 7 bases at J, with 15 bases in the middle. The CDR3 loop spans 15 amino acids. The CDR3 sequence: CAISENRDIGQPQHF. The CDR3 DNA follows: TGTGCCATCAGTGAGAACCGGGACATTGGGCAGCCCCAGCATTTT.

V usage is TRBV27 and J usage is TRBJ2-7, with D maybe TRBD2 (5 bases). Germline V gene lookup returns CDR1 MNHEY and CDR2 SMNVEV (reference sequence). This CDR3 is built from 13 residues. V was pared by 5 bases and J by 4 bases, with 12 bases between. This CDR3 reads CASSLVRGYEQYF. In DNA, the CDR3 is TGTGCCAGCAGTCTAGTAAGAGGGTACGAGCAGTACTTC.

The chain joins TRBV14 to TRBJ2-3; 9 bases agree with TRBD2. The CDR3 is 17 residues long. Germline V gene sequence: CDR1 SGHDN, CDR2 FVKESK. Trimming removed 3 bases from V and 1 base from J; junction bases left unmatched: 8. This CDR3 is CASSHPFSGSGTDTQYF. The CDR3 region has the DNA TGTGCCAGCAGCCACCCATTTAGCGGGAGTGGCACAGATACGCAGTATTTT.